Given below is one T cell receptor (beta chain) in context. Antigen specificity is unknown. The data derive from a study of cytomegalovirus exposure and HLA in healthy donors. Study-level results: The authors listed approximately 150 TCR beta chains as cytomegalovirus-associated. The study dropped some indistinguishable V segments, TRBV6-2 and TRBV6-3 among them.

The PCR had 60 Vbeta and 13 Jbeta primers. Per the original data handling: Roughly 11 million shared chains were among the about 80 million unique TCR beta chains that a later analysis counted. Produced via immunoSEQ multiplex PCR; TCRdb's table is partial and in-frame only. That table is the source of V, J and clone size, and D and trimming were worked out from the DNA. Recorded for this sample: some 96,000 clones. Trimming pared 7 bases from V and 6 bases from J, leaving 18 bases between. This CDR3 spans 14 amino acids. Germline V lookup: CDR1 MDHEN, CDR2 SYDVKM. Sequenced material: PBMCs. The rearrangement joins TRBV28 to TRBJ1-1; unclear D gene. This TCR derives from a woman younger than 45 in good health and CMV-seronegative. The CDR3 spells CASMVGGIDAEAFF. The CDR3 region has the DNA TGTGCCAGCATGGTGGGCGGGATTGACGCTGAAGCTTTCTTT.